The next 17 T cell receptor beta chains were all read from a single sample in a study of blood T cell repertoires in COVID-19. The method was immunoSEQ multiplex PCR; TCRdb's version includes in-frame clones alone and lacks a portion of them. The table has 110,000 or so clones, over 75% seen once. The sample was peripheral blood. All receptors come from a middle-aged man with acute or convalescent COVID-19.

The chain couples TRBV6-6 to TRBJ1-1, with D hard to call. The V gene lost 6 bases and the J gene lost 3 bases, with 14 bases spanning the gap. Germline loops: CDR1 MNHNY, CDR2 SVGAGI (reference sequence). This CDR3 spans 14 amino acids. The CDR3 sequence: CASSSRESYTEAFF. The CDR3 region has the DNA TGTGCCAGCAGCTCTCGGGAAAGTTACACTGAAGCTTTCTTT.

This sequence joins TRBV4-1 and TRBJ1-4, with D perhaps matching TRBD1 (5 bases). V was pared by 7 bases and J by 5 bases, with 14 bases between. In germline, CDR1 is MGHRA, CDR2 YSYEKL. The CDR3 spans 14 residues. CDR3 bases: TGCGCCAGCACTGGGGGGGGACCCAATGAAAAACTGTTTTTT. Translated: CASTGGGPNEKLFF.

This clone was counted once. One end of the junction does not line up with germline, which may come from a read error. This chain uses TRBV28 with TRBJ2-7; 8 bases match TRBD2. Germline values: CDR1 MDHEN, CDR2 SYDVKM. CDR3 length: 12 residues. CDR3: CASSFGTSSWDF. The CDR3 DNA sequence: TGTGCCAGCAGTTTTGGGACTAGTTCTTGGGACTTC.

This chain joins TRBV5-4 and TRBJ1-2; weak D call: TRBD1 (5 bases). V was trimmed by 4 bases and J by 6 bases, leaving 13 bases between them. CDR1 and CDR2 from the germline V gene are SGHNT and YYREEE (reference sequence). CDR3 length: 13 residues. The CDR3 sequence: CASSEGTSHGYTF. The CDR3 DNA reads TGTGCCAGCAGCGAAGGGACTAGCCATGGCTACACCTTC. The full variable domain, rest sourced from reference TRBV5-4 and TRBJ1-2, is ETGVTQSPTHLIKTRGQQVTLRCSSQSGHNTVSWYQQALGQGPQFIFQYYREEENGRGNFPPRFSGLQFPNYSSELNVNALELDDSALYLCASSEGTSHGYTFGSGTRLTVV.

The chain has TRBV5-1 and TRBJ1-1; D is uncertain. V lost 1 base to trimming and J lost 1 base, with 8 bases between them. The CDR3 loop spans 14 amino acids. Germline V gene sequence: CDR1 SGHRS, CDR2 YFSETQ. The CDR3 DNA sequence: TGCGCCAGCAGCTTGTTTGGAGAGAACACTGAAGCTTTCTTT. It yields the protein CASSLFGENTEAFF. The variable domain in full, completed from reference TRBV5-1 and TRBJ1-1, reads KAGVTQTPRYLIKTRGQQVTLSCSPISGHRSVSWYQQTPGQGLQFLFEYFSETQRNKGNFPGRFSGRQFSNSRSEMNVSTLELGDSALYLCASSLFGENTEAFFGQGTRLTVV.

Only one count was recorded for this clone. A junction end diverges from the germline sequence, so it may reflect a read error. The CDR3 protein is CASRAAQTQHF. CDR3 nucleotides: TGTGCCAGCAGGGCTGCTCAGACCCAGCATTTT. V is TRBV2 and J is TRBJ1-5; D is unresolved. The CDR3 consists of 11 residues. Germline V lookup: CDR1 SNHLY, CDR2 FYNNEI.

The J gene is TRBJ2-1, the V gene TRBV11-1, with 9 bases lining up with TRBD2. With 5 bases clipped from V and 7 bases from J, the junction kept 9 bases outside the gene matches. The V gene's germline CDR1 is SGHAT and CDR2 FQDESV (reference sequence). CDR3 length: 15 residues. The CDR3 DNA sequence: TGTGCCAGCAGCCGTAGCGGGAGCATGACGAATGAGCAGTTCTTC. Amino acid sequence: CASSRSGSMTNEQFF.

The chain employs TRBV5-8 and TRBJ1-2, with a weak D call TRBD1 (5 bases). CDR1 and CDR2 (germline): SGHTS, YDEGEE. This CDR3 is 12 amino acids long. With 2 bases removed from V and 4 bases from J, the gap between germline ends came to 6 bases. In DNA form, the CDR3 reads TGTGCCAGCAGCTTCCAGGGCTATGGCTACACCTTC. Its protein is CASSFQGYGYTF.

The chain is built from TRBV12-3 or TRBV12-4 and TRBJ1-5; 7 bases align to TRBD1. After removal of 6 bases from V and 7 bases from J, the junction contained 6 bases not matched to a gene. The CDR3 contains 13 residues. The CDR3 loop is CASSPGTVQPQHF. For the CDR3, the DNA is TGTGCCAGCAGCCCCGGGACAGTCCAGCCCCAGCATTTT.

The chain recombines TRBV28 with TRBJ1-2, with D maybe TRBD1 (5 bases). Germline values: CDR1 MDHEN, CDR2 SYDVKM. The CDR3 loop spans 13 amino acids. Trimming took 2 bases from V and 7 from J, leaving 11 bases between them. The CDR3 reads CASSLEERGGYTF. DNA of the CDR3: TGTGCCAGCAGTTTAGAAGAAAGGGGTGGCTACACCTTC.

The chain has TRBV5-1 and TRBJ2-1; D might be TRBD1 (6 bases). The CDR3 loop spans 13 amino acids. Trimming took off 0 bases at V and 9 bases at J, with 10 bases between the two ends. Looked up from germline, CDR1 is SGHRS and CDR2 is YFSETQ. Here the CDR3 DNA reads TGCGCCAGCAGCTTGGAACAGGGCGGTGAGCAGTTCTTC. Its translation: CASSLEQGGEQFF.

The rearrangement links TRBV7-8 to TRBJ1-2; tentative D call: TRBD1 (5 bases). V lost 1 base, J lost 7 bases, and 10 bases lay in between. The germline CDR1 and CDR2 sequences are SGHVS and FQNEAQ. This CDR3 comprises 13 residues. CDR3 region: CASSLDQGLGYTF. CDR3 DNA: TGTGCCAGCAGCTTAGACCAGGGTCTTGGCTACACCTTC.

The chain links TRBV19 to TRBJ2-7, with a tentative D call TRBD1 (5 bases). The germline gives CDR1 LNHDA, CDR2 SQIVND (reference sequence). V was trimmed by 3 bases and J by 2 bases, leaving 14 bases between them. The CDR3 has 15 amino acids. The CDR3 DNA is TGTGCCAGTAGTATGATAGACAGACCGCCCTACGAGCAGTACTTC. This encodes CASSMIDRPPYEQYF.

This clone was counted between two and nine times. The gene calls are TRBV12-5 and TRBJ1-4; TRBD1 agrees at 8 bases. Germline V gene data show CDR1 as LGHNT and CDR2 as FRNRAP. The CDR3 spans 13 residues. J gave up 6 bases and V 8 bases, and 5 bases lay outside the gene matches. For the CDR3, the DNA is TGTGCTAGTACCAGGGGGCTGGATGAAAAACTGTTTTTT. Translated, it gives CASTRGLDEKLFF.

The rearrangement links TRBV18 to TRBJ2-7, with 7 nucleotides matching TRBD2. CDR1 is KGHSH and CDR2 is LQKENI in the germline V gene. J gave up 1 base and V 3 bases, and 12 bases lay outside the gene matches. The CDR3 contains 17 residues. The CDR3 here is CASSPFGGTGASYEQYF. The CDR3 DNA follows: TGTGCCAGCTCACCTTTCGGGGGGACGGGAGCATCCTACGAGCAGTACTTC. Drawing the rest from reference TRBV18 and TRBJ2-7, the complete variable domain is NAGVMQNPRHLVRRRGQEARLRCSPMKGHSHVYWYRQLPEEGLKFMVYLQKENIIDESGMPKERFSAEFPKEGPSILRIQQVVRGDSAAYFCASSPFGGTGASYEQYFGPGTRLTVT.

This rearrangement joins TRBV15 to TRBJ1-1, with 7 positions matching TRBD1. This CDR3 is 21 amino acids long. Germline CDR1 is LNHNV and CDR2 is YYDKDF (reference sequence). V shed 0 bases, J shed 4 bases, and the junction held 23 bases outside the gene matches. CDR3 nucleotides: TGTGCCACCAGCAGAGATAAGGCCTACGGGACAGCAATGAAGCGAAGCACTGAAGCTTTCTTT. Translation: CATSRDKAYGTAMKRSTEAFF.

The chain joins TRBV9 to TRBJ2-3, with TRBD2 as a possible D gene (6 bases). Trimming cost V 4 bases and J 3 bases, with 18 bases left between them. The germline V gene encodes CDR1 SGDLS and CDR2 YYNGEE. The length of the CDR3 is 16 residues. In DNA form, the CDR3 reads TGTGCCAGCAGCTCCCGGGACTCCCCGGTGACAGATACGCAGTATTTT. Encoded protein: CASSSRDSPVTDTQYF.